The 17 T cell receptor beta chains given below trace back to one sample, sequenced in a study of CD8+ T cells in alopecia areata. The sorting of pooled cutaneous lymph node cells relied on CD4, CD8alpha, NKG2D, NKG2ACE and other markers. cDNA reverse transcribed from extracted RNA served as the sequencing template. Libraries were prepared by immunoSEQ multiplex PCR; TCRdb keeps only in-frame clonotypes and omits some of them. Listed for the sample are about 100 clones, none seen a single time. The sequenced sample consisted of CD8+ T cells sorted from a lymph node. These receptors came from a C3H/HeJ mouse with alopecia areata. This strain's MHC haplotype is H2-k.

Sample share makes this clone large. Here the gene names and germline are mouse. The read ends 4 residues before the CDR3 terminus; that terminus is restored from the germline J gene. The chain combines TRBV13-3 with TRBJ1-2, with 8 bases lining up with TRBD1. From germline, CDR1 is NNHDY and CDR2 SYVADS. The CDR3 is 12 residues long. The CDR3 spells CASRDRVSDYTF. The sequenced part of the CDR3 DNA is TGTGCCAGCAGGGACAGGGTTTCC.

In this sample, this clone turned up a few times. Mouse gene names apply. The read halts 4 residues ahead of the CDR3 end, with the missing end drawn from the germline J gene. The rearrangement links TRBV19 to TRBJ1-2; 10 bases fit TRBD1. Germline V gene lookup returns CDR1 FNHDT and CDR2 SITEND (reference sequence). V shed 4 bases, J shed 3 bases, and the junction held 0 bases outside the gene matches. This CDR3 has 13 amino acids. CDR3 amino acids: CASSGTGDSDYTF. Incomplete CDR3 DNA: TGTGCCAGCAGTGGGACAGGGGACTCC. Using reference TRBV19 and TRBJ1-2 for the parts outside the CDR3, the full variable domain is GGIITQTPKFLIGQEGQKLTLKCQQNFNHDTMYWYRQDSGKGLRLIYYSITENDLQKGDLSEGYDASREKKSSFSLTVTSAQKNEMAVFLCASSGTGDSDYTFGSGTRLLVI.

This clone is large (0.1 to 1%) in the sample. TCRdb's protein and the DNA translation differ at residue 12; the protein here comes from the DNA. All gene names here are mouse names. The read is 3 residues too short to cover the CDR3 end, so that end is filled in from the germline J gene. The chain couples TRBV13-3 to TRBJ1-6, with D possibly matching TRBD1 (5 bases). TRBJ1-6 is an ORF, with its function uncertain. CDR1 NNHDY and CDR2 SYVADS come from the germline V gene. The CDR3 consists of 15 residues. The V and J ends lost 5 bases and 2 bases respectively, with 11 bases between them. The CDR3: CASSASTAYNSPLYF. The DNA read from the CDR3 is TGTGCCAGCAGCGCCTCGACAGCCTATAATTCGCCC.

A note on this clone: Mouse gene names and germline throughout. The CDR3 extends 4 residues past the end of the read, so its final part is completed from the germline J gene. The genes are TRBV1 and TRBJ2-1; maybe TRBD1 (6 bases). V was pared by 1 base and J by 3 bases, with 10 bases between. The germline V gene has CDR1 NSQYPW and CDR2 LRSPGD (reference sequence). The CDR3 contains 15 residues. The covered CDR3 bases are TGCACCTGCAGTGCAGGCAGGGGTCCCTATGCT. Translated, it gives CTCSAGRGPYA. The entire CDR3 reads CTCSAGRGPYAEQFF.

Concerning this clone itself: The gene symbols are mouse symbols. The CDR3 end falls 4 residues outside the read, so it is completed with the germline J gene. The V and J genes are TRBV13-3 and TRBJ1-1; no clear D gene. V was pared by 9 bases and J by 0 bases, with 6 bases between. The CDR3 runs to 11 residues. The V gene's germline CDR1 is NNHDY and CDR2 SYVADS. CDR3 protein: CATRQNTEVFF. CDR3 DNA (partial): TGTGCCACCCGACAGAACACA.

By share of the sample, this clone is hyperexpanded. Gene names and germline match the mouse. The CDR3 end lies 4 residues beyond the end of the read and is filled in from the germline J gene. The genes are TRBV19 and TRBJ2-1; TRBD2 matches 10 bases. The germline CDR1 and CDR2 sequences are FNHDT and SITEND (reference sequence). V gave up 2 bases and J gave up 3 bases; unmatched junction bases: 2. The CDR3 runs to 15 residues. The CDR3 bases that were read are TGTGCCAGCAGTATCTGGGGGGGCTCCTATGCT. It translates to CASSIWGGSYA. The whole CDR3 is CASSIWGGSYAEQFF.

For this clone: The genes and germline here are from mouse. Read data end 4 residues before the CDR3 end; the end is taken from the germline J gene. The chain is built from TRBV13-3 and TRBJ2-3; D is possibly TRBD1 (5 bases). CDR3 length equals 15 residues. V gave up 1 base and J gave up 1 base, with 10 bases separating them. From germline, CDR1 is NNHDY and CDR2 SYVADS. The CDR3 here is CASSDRREGAETLYF. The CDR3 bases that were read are TGTGCCAGCAGTGATCGCAGGGAGGGTGCAGAA.

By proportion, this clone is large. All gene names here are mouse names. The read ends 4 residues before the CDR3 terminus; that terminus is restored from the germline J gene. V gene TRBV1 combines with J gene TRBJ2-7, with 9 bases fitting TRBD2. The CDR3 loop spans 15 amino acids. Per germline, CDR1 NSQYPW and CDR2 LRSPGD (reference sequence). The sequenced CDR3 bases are TGCACCTGCAGTGCAGATCCCTGGGGGGGATAT. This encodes CTCSADPWGGY. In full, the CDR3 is CTCSADPWGGYEQYF.

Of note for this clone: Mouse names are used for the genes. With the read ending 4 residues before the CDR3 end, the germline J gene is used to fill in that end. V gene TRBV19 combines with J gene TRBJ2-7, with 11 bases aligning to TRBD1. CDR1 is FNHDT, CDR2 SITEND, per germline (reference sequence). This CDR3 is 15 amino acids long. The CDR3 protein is CASSFRDRGVYEQYF. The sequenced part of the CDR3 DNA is TGTGCCAGCAGTTTCCGGGACAGGGGGGTTTAT.

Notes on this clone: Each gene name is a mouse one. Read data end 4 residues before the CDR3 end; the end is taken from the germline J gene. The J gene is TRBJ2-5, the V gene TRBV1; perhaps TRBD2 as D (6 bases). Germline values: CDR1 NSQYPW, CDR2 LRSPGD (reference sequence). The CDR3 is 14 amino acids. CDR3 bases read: TGCACCTGCAGTGCAGAGTGGGGGAAAGAC. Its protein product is CTCSAEWGKD. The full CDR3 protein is CTCSAEWGKDTQYF. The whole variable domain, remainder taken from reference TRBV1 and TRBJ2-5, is VTLLEQNPRWRLVPRGQAVNLRCILKNSQYPWMSWYQQDLQKQLQWLFTLRSPGDKEVKSLPGADYLATRVTDTELRLQVANMSQGRTLYCTCSAEWGKDTQYFGPGTRLLVL.

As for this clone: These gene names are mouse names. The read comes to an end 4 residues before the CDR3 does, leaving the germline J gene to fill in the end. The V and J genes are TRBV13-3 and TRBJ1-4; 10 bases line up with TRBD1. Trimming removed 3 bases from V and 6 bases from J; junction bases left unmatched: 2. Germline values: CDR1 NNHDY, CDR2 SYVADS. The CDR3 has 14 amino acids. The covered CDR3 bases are TGTGCCAGCAGTGGACAGGGGGCGCACGAA. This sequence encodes CASSGQGAHE. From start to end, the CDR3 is CASSGQGAHERLFF.

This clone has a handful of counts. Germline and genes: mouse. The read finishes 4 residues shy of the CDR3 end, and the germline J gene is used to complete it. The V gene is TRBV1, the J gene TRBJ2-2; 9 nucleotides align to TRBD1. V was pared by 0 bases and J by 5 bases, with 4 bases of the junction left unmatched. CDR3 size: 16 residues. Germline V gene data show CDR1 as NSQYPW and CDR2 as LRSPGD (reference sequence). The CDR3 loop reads CTCSADRGQGTGQLYF. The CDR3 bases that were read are TGCACCTGCAGTGCAGATAGAGGACAGGGGACCGGG.

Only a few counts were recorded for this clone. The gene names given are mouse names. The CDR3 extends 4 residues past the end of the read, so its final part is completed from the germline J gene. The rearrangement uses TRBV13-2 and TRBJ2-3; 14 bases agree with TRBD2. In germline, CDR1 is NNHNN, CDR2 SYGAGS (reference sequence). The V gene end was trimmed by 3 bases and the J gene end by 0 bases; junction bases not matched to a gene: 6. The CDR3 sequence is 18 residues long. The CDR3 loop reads CASGGRDWGGPSAETLYF. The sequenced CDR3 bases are TGTGCCAGCGGTGGTCGGGACTGGGGGGGCCCTAGTGCAGAA.

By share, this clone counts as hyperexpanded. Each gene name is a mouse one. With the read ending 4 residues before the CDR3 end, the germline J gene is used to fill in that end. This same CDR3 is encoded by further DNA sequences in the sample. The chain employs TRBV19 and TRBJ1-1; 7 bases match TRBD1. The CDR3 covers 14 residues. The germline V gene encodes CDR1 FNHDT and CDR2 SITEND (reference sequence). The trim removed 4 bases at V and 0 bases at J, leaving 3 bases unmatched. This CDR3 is CASSLQGANTEVFF. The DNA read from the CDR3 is TGTGCCAGCAGTCTCCAGGGGGCAAACACA.

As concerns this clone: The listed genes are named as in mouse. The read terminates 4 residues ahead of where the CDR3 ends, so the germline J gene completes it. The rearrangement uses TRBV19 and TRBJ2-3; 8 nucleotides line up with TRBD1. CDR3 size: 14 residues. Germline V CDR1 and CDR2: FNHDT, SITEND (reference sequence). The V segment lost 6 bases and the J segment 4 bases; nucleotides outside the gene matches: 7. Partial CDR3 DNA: TGTGCCAGCAAGACAGGGGAGGGGACAGAA. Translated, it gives CASKTGEGTE. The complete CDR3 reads CASKTGEGTETLYF.

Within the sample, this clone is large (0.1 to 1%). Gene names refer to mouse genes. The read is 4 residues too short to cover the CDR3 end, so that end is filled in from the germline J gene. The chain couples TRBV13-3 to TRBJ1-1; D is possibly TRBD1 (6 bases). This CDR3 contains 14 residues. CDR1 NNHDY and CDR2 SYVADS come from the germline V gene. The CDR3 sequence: CASSEGLGGREVFF. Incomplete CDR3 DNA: TGTGCCAGCAGTGAAGGACTGGGGGGGCGA.

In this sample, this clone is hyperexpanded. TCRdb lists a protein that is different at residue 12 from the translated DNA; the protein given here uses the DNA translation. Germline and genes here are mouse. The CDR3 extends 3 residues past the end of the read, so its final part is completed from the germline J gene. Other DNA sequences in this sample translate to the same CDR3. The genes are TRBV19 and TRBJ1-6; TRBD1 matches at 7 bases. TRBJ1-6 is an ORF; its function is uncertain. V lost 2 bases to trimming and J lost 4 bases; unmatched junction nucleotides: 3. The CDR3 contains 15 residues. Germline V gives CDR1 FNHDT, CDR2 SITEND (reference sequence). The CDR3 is CASSIRQGYNSPLYF. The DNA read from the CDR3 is TGTGCCAGCAGTATTCGACAGGGATATAATTCGCCC.